This section outlines one T cell receptor (beta chain) sequence together with its context. The PCR used 60 Vbeta and 13 Jbeta primers. Clones were sequenced by immunoSEQ multiplex PCR, and TCRdb holds only the in-frame ones, with some missing. Of some 120,000 clones listed, 81% are singletons. This entry comes from a study of cytomegalovirus exposure and HLA in healthy donors. Sequencing input: PBMCs. The sequence derives from a woman aged 40 to 50 in good health and CMV-seronegative.

The CDR3: CATSRDASGRSAGQPQHF. Here the CDR3 DNA reads TGTGCCACCAGCAGAGACGCCTCGGGGAGGAGCGCAGGGCAGCCCCAGCATTTT. This chain connects TRBV15 to TRBJ1-5; D is perhaps TRBD1 (5 bases). Germline CDR1 is LNHNV and CDR2 is YYDKDF (reference sequence). The CDR3 sequence is 18 residues long. Trimming removed 0 bases from V and 7 bases from J, with 22 bases in between. The whole variable domain, filled in from reference TRBV15 and TRBJ1-5, reads DAMVIQNPRYQVTQFGKPVTLSCSQTLNHNVMYWYQQKSSQAPKLLFHYYDKDFNNEADTPDNFQSRRPNTSFCFLDIRSPGLGDTAMYLCATSRDASGRSAGQPQHFGDGTRLSIL.